One and the same sample provided the 21 T cell receptor beta chains below, sequenced in a study of blood T cells in healthy people across ages. A J-beta primer mix and a sample-barcoded 5' primer were used in a second PCR of roughly 6 to 12 cycles. Via MiXCR, TCRdb re-called the 5' RACE reads, giving one row per CDR3 protein. This table holds roughly 1.6 million distinct CDR3 sequences, 34% found once. The specimen was blood. These receptors originate from a woman in her twenties or thirties in good health.

This clonotype was picked up one time. The chain carries TRBV3-1 and TRBJ2-3, with 7 nucleotides matching TRBD1. Germline lookup yields CDR1 LGHDT and CDR2 YNNKEL (reference sequence). This CDR3 spans 16 amino acids. V was clipped by 4 bases and J by 2 bases; unmatched bases: 9. The CDR3 is CASSRLVTGITDTQYF. The DNA of the CDR3 is TGTGCCAGCAGCCGATTGGTGACAGGGATCACAGATACGCAGTATTTT.

The chain couples TRBV20-1 to TRBJ2-3; D not certain. Germline values: CDR1 DFQATT, CDR2 SNEGSKA (reference sequence). Deletions cut 0 bases from V and 6 bases from J, with 22 bases between. This CDR3 spans 17 amino acids. The chain's CDR3 is CSAREEETSVLGDTQYF. The DNA for the CDR3 is TGCAGTGCTAGAGAAGAGGAGACCTCTGTCTTGGGGGATACGCAGTATTTT.

V usage is TRBV4-1 and J usage is TRBJ2-7, with unresolved D. Germline loops: CDR1 MGHRA, CDR2 YSYEKL. V was shortened by 1 base and J by 0 bases, with 13 bases between the two germline ends. The CDR3 sequence is 16 residues long. CDR3 nucleotides: TGCGCCAGCAGCCAAGCATCCGGGCGGAGCTCCTACGAGCAGTACTTC. It is translated as CASSQASGRSSYEQYF.

J is TRBJ1-1 and V is TRBV7-2; D is perhaps TRBD1 (6 bases). CDR1 is SGHTA, CDR2 FQGNSA, per germline. Between the trimmed V and J ends, which lost 4 bases and 5 bases, there was a span of 17 bases. The CDR3 extends over 15 amino acids. The CDR3 coding sequence is TGTGCCAGCAGCTGGGGGGGGCGCCGAGGTACTGAAGCTTTCTTT. Translating it yields CASSWGGRRGTEAFF.

The rearrangement links TRBV27 to TRBJ2-1; 10 bases are shared with TRBD1. The germline CDR1 and CDR2 sequences are MNHEY and SMNVEV (reference sequence). Trimming removed 4 bases from V and 7 bases from J; junction bases left unmatched: 7. This CDR3 has 15 amino acids. The CDR3 sequence is CASSSGTGVRNEQFF. The CDR3 nucleotides read TGTGCCAGCAGTTCCGGGACAGGGGTAAGGAATGAGCAGTTCTTC.

This clonotype was observed a few times. The V gene is TRBV5-4, the J gene TRBJ2-5; 11 bases are shared with TRBD2. V lost 4 bases, J lost 4 bases, and 15 bases stayed unmatched. Germline V gives CDR1 SGHNT, CDR2 YYREEE (reference sequence). The CDR3 length is 18 residues. CDR3 protein: CASSPPRGTSGGSETQYF. CDR3 nucleotides: TGTGCCAGCAGCCCACCCCGAGGGACTAGCGGAGGCTCAGAGACCCAGTACTTC.

Regarding this clonotype: A clone one base away is much larger, so this may be a read error. The chain combines TRBV10-3 with TRBJ2-1; D is tentatively TRBD1 or TRBD2 (7 bases each). This CDR3 is 11 amino acids long. Germline V gene data show CDR1 as ENHRY and CDR2 as SYGVKD. V was shortened by 10 bases and J by 8 bases, with 12 bases between the two germline ends. The CDR3 is CATPGGDEQFF. The CDR3 DNA reads TGTGCCACACCAGGGGGGGATGAGCAGTTCTTC.

The chain is built from TRBV5-4 and TRBJ2-5, with unresolved D. With the DNA end fitting TRBJ2-7 better, the J assignment may be wrong. The CDR3 extends over 13 amino acids. CDR1 is SGHNT and CDR2 is YYREEE in the germline V gene (reference sequence). CDR3 loop: CASSLWGLDEQYF. CDR3 nucleotide sequence: TGTGCCAGCAGCTTGTGGGGTCTCGACGAGCAGTACTTC.

With regard to this clonotype: With a much larger clone just one base away, this may be a read error. The J gene is TRBJ2-5, the V gene TRBV25-1; D perhaps matches TRBD1 (6 bases). The CDR3 loop spans 15 amino acids. Germline values: CDR1 MGHDK, CDR2 SYGVNS. Trimming shortened V by 5 bases and J by 7 bases, and 20 bases separated the two germline ends. The CDR3 sequence is CASSRGSPRGGTQYF. In DNA, the CDR3 is TGTGCCAGCAGTAGGGGGTCGCCCCGTGGAGGGACCCAGTACTTC.

A remark on this clonotype: One end of the junction is discordant with germline, which a read error may explain. The chain combines TRBV12-3 or TRBV12-4 with TRBJ2-3, with TRBD2 matching 10 bases. The CDR3 length is 16 residues. DNA of the CDR3: TGTGTCAGCAGTTTACCCCGGAGCGGGAGGGCAGATACGCAGTATTTT. Protein sequence: CVSSLPRSGRADTQYF.

This clonotype showed up many times. Here the CDR3 reads CSASGGGNEQFF. The CDR3, as DNA: TGCAGTGCTAGCGGGGGGGGCAATGAGCAGTTCTTC. The chain uses TRBV20-1 and TRBJ2-1, with TRBD2 identical over 8 bases. The CDR3 is 12 amino acids. The junction had 1 base not matched to a gene; V was cut back by 3 bases and J by 6 bases. CDR1 DFQATT and CDR2 SNEGSKA come from the germline V gene (reference sequence).

This clonotype has only a few counts. V gene TRBV4-2 combines with J gene TRBJ1-4; no definite D call. Germline-derived CDR1 and CDR2 are LGHNA and YNFKEQ. This CDR3 has 13 residues. Trimming left V 0 bases short and J 5 bases short, with 4 bases between. DNA for the CDR3: TGTGCCAGCAGCCAAGAAGTCAATGAAAAACTGTTTTTT. This gives the protein CASSQEVNEKLFF.

In its sample, this clonotype was seen a few times. This rearrangement joins TRBV18 to TRBJ2-7; TRBD1 matches at 8 bases. The germline V gene encodes CDR1 KGHSH and CDR2 LQKENI. Trimming at V came to 6 bases and at J to 0 bases, leaving 4 bases not matched to a gene. This CDR3 region has 14 residues. The CDR3 DNA reads as TGTGCCAGCTCCGGGACAGGCAACTCCTACGAGCAGTACTTC. It translates to CASSGTGNSYEQYF.

The CDR3 sequence is CACARTSGDYNEQFF. The DNA for the CDR3 is TGTGCCTGCGCACGGACTAGCGGGGACTACAATGAGCAGTTCTTC. This rearrangement joins TRBV30 to TRBJ2-1; 12 bases match TRBD2. Germline V lookup: CDR1 GTSNPN, CDR2 SVGIG (reference sequence). The CDR3 runs 15 residues. V lost 6 bases and J lost 3; bases outside the gene matches: 6. The variable domain in full, completed from reference TRBV30 and TRBJ2-1, reads SQTIHQWPATLVQPVGSPLSLECTVEGTSNPNLYWYRQAAGRGLQLLFYSVGIGQISSEVPQNLSASRPQDRQFILSSKKLLLSDSGFYLCACARTSGDYNEQFFGPGTRLTVL.

CDR3 nucleotide sequence: TGCAGTGCTAGTAGTGCCAGCGGAGACCCACGATACACAGATACGCAGTATTTT. It encodes CSASSASGDPRYTDTQYF. The chain recombines TRBV20-1 with TRBJ2-3; possibly TRBD2 for D (5 bases). Trimming took off 3 bases at V and 2 bases at J, with 24 bases between the two ends. This CDR3 region has 18 residues. CDR1 is DFQATT, CDR2 SNEGSKA, per germline (reference sequence).

There are a few counts of this clonotype. The CDR3 region is CASSEHHPGGTSDTQYF. In DNA form, the CDR3 reads TGTGCCAGCAGTGAACATCACCCAGGGGGCACCTCAGATACGCAGTATTTT. The chain is built from TRBV25-1 and TRBJ2-3, with 8 bases fitting TRBD1. The germline gives CDR1 MGHDK, CDR2 SYGVNS. The CDR3 sequence is 17 residues long. With V trimmed by 2 bases and J by 4 bases, 11 bases remained unmatched. Full variable domain (missing parts from reference TRBV25-1 and TRBJ2-3): EADIYQTPRYLVIGTGKKITLECSQTMGHDKMYWYQQDPGMELHLIHYSYGVNSTEKGDLSSESTVSRIRTEHFPLTLESARPSHTSQYLCASSEHHPGGTSDTQYFGPGTRLTVL.

This clonotype appeared a few times. The chain has TRBV20-1 and TRBJ2-7; the match to TRBD2 covers 7 bases. The V gene's germline CDR1 is DFQATT and CDR2 SNEGSKA (reference sequence). The CDR3 length is 13 residues. V trimming: 7 bases; J trimming: 7 bases; junction bases outside the gene matches: 13. The CDR3 spells CSDNRLAAWEQYF. The CDR3 DNA reads TGCAGTGATAATCGGCTAGCGGCCTGGGAGCAGTACTTC.

This clonotype has just a few counts. The chain couples TRBV20-1 to TRBJ2-4, with D unresolved. Germline V gene lookup returns CDR1 DFQATT and CDR2 SNEGSKA (reference sequence). Deletions cut 6 bases from V and 0 bases from J, with 12 bases between. CDR3 length: 14 residues. The CDR3 DNA reads as TGCAGTGCCTTAAGGCCGGGAGCCAAAAACATTCAGTACTTC. Protein product: CSALRPGAKNIQYF.

This clonotype has only a few counts. A read error may account for a junction end that differs from germline. The chain recombines TRBV28 with TRBJ2-5; TRBD1 aligns across 7 bases. The CDR3 covers 16 residues. Germline V lookup: CDR1 MDHEN, CDR2 SYDVKM. The CDR3 DNA reads TGTACCAGCACCCCGGGACAGTACCCCTCCCAAGAGACCCAGTACTTC. It yields the protein CTSTPGQYPSQETQYF.

This clonotype has ten or more counts. The chain joins TRBV20-1 to TRBJ2-5, with D unresolved. Germline V gene sequence: CDR1 DFQATT, CDR2 SNEGSKA (reference sequence). V was cut by 6 bases and J by 4 bases, with 12 bases left in between. This CDR3 is 12 amino acids long. For the CDR3, the DNA is TGCAGTGCGCGTCAGTCTGCAGAGACCCAGTACTTC. This gives the protein CSARQSAETQYF.

Details on this clonotype: One end of the junction fails to match germline, which may point to a read error. The J gene is TRBJ1-1, the V gene TRBV2, with TRBD1 matching 7 bases. CDR3 length: 13 amino acids. The germline V gene has CDR1 SNHLY and CDR2 FYNNEI. CDR3 sequence: CASREGGYTEAFF. The CDR3 DNA is TGTGCCAGCAGGGAAGGGGGCTACACTGAAGCTTTCTTT.